The 23 T cell receptor beta chains listed next were all sequenced from one sample in a study of blood T cell repertoires in COVID-19. Produced via immunoSEQ multiplex PCR; TCRdb's table is partial and in-frame only. The sample includes over 100,000 clones, 75% to 90% seen only once; the top ten take 1% to 1.4%. The sequenced sample consisted of peripheral blood. The source is a human donor in a cohort sampled during active COVID-19.

The V gene is TRBV4-1, the J gene TRBJ2-7; D uncertain. V gave up 0 bases and J gave up 2 bases, with 14 bases separating them. The CDR3 totals 16 residues. Per the germline V gene, CDR1 is MGHRA and CDR2 is YSYEKL. CDR3 sequence: CASSQDPKALPYEQYF. For the CDR3, the DNA is TGCGCCAGCAGCCAAGATCCCAAAGCGTTGCCCTACGAGCAGTACTTC.

The CDR3 reads CASSLVAGHTGELFF. The CDR3 DNA reads as TGTGCCAGCAGCTTGGTTGCGGGTCACACCGGGGAGCTGTTTTTT. The chain employs TRBV5-5 and TRBJ2-2; maybe TRBD2 (5 bases). V lost 0 bases and J lost 3, with 9 bases in between. This CDR3 contains 15 residues. Germline loops: CDR1 SGHKS, CDR2 YYEKEE (reference sequence).

J is TRBJ1-4 and V is TRBV6-1, with a weak D call TRBD1 (6 bases). V lost 4 bases and J 2 bases, leaving 14 bases between the germline ends. Germline CDR1 MNHNS, CDR2 SASEGT. The CDR3 spans 16 residues. The CDR3: CASSGRGGSTNEKLFF. The CDR3 DNA reads TGTGCCAGCAGTGGCCGGGGGGGCTCGACTAATGAAAAACTGTTTTTT.

The CDR3 bases are TGTGCCAGCAGTCTGTCAGTGAACACTGAAGCTTTCTTT. It is translated as CASSLSVNTEAFF. The chain has TRBV5-8 and TRBJ1-1; no reliable D call. CDR3 length: 13 residues. Per the germline V gene, CDR1 is SGHTS and CDR2 is YDEGEE. The V end was cut by 5 bases, the J end by 0 bases, with 8 bases between.

The gene calls are TRBV5-1 and TRBJ2-6; D may be TRBD1 (6 bases). Germline V gene lookup returns CDR1 SGHRS and CDR2 YFSETQ. CDR3 length: 16 amino acids. Deletions cut 5 bases from V and 2 bases from J, with 14 bases between. CDR3 coding DNA: TGCGCCAGCAGATATACAGGGCTAGCTGGGGCCAACGTCCTGACTTTC. Protein sequence: CASRYTGLAGANVLTF.

This sequence joins TRBV6-2 or TRBV6-3 and TRBJ2-1; no firm D call. The CDR3 spans 16 residues. Germline V lookup: CDR1 MNHEY, CDR2 SVGEGT. V was pared by 0 bases and J by 2 bases, with 11 bases between. The CDR3 spells CASSYSTSVAYNEQFF. Written as DNA, the CDR3 is TGTGCCAGCAGTTACTCGACCAGCGTCGCCTACAATGAGCAGTTCTTC.

The chain joins TRBV4-2 to TRBJ2-7, with 13 bases fitting TRBD2. The CDR3 loop spans 18 amino acids. Germline lookup yields CDR1 LGHNA and CDR2 YNFKEQ. Germline trimming cut 0 bases from V and 0 bases from J; bases unmatched to any gene: 5. This CDR3 is CASSQETSGGTSSYEQYF. In nucleotides, the CDR3 is TGTGCCAGCAGCCAAGAGACTAGCGGGGGGACAAGCTCCTACGAGCAGTACTTC.

The genes are TRBV15 and TRBJ1-1; D gene ambiguous. In germline, CDR1 is LNHNV, CDR2 YYDKDF (reference sequence). The CDR3 contains 16 residues. V was cut by 0 bases and J by 0 bases, with 11 bases left in between. The CDR3 protein is CATSRDLLAVNTEAFF. CDR3 sequence (DNA): TGTGCCACCAGCAGAGATCTTTTGGCGGTGAACACTGAAGCTTTCTTT.

V and J are TRBV4-1 and TRBJ1-1; D not resolved. CDR3 length equals 13 residues. Germline V lookup: CDR1 MGHRA, CDR2 YSYEKL. V lost 1 base, J lost 3 bases, and 6 bases lay in between. The CDR3 region is CASSQALYTEAFF. The CDR3 DNA reads as TGCGCCAGCAGCCAAGCACTATACACTGAAGCTTTCTTT.

The chain joins TRBV25-1 to TRBJ2-7; 10 nucleotides line up with TRBD2. Germline V gives CDR1 MGHDK, CDR2 SYGVNS. This CDR3 is 14 amino acids long. V shed 4 bases and J 6 bases; nucleotides not matched to a gene: 6. The CDR3 bases are TGTGCCAGCAGTGGTCTAGCGGGAGTTGGCGAGCAGTACTTC. This codes for CASSGLAGVGEQYF.

The CDR3 loop is CASTIKGLAGKTSYNEQFF. In nucleotides, the CDR3 is TGTGCCAGCACCATTAAGGGACTAGCGGGTAAGACCTCCTACAATGAGCAGTTCTTC. V gene TRBV7-9 combines with J gene TRBJ2-1, with 12 bases matching TRBD2. CDR1 is SEHNR and CDR2 is FQNEAQ in the germline V gene (reference sequence). This CDR3 has 19 amino acids. Unmatched junction bases numbered 13, after V lost 7 bases and J lost 0 bases.

Here the CDR3 reads CASSRGQGRYGYTF. The CDR3 nucleotides are TGTGCCAGCAGTCGTGGACAGGGGCGCTATGGCTACACCTTC. The chain combines TRBV11-3 with TRBJ1-2, with 9 bases aligning to TRBD1. This CDR3 is built from 14 residues. From germline, CDR1 is SGHNT and CDR2 YENEEA. V lost 6 bases and J lost 4; bases outside the gene matches: 6.

The chain recombines TRBV5-1 with TRBJ1-1, with TRBD1 identical over 7 bases. This CDR3 region has 15 residues. V dropped 0 bases and J dropped 5; count of bases not matched to a gene: 7. The V gene's germline CDR1 is SGHRS and CDR2 YFSETQ. CDR3 bases: TGCGCCAGCAGCTTGGCGGTGTCAGGGGGGACTGAAGCTTTCTTT. Residues: CASSLAVSGGTEAFF.

The V gene is TRBV7-2, the J gene TRBJ1-5; 9 bases are shared with TRBD1. CDR1 and CDR2 from the germline V gene are SGHTA and FQGNSA. With 5 bases clipped from V and 2 bases from J, the junction kept 7 bases outside the gene matches. The length of the CDR3 is 16 residues. CDR3: CASSPMGQGRNQPQHF. Here the CDR3 DNA reads TGTGCCAGCAGCCCAATGGGACAGGGCCGCAATCAGCCCCAGCATTTT. Supplemented by reference TRBV7-2 and TRBJ1-5, the full variable domain reads GAGVSQSPSNKVTEKGKDVELRCDPISGHTALYWYRQSLGQGLEFLIYFQGNSAPDKSGLPSDRFSAERTGGSVSTLTIQRTQQEDSAVYLCASSPMGQGRNQPQHFGDGTRLSIL.

In its sample, this clone was seen a few times. The chain has TRBV28 and TRBJ2-5, with a tentative D call TRBD2 (7 bases). CDR1 MDHEN and CDR2 SYDVKM come from the germline V gene. Trimming cost V 2 bases and J 2 bases, with 12 bases left between them. The CDR3 has 15 residues. The CDR3 region is CASSLGGRGQETQYF. The CDR3 coding sequence is TGTGCCAGCAGTTTAGGAGGGAGGGGGCAAGAGACCCAGTACTTC.

The chain links TRBV12-3 or TRBV12-4 to TRBJ1-2; no definite D call. CDR3 length: 13 amino acids. V was clipped by 3 bases and J by 2 bases, with 7 bases between them. Here the CDR3 reads CASSFLLNYGYTF. CDR3 DNA sequence: TGTGCCAGCAGTTTCCTCCTAAACTATGGCTACACCTTC.

This clone was detected once. Here the CDR3 DNA reads TGTGCCAGCAGCTTAGCAAAGCGGGGGGAGACCCAGTACTTC. Translated, it gives CASSLAKRGETQYF. The chain carries TRBV7-9 and TRBJ2-5; 8 bases are shared with TRBD2. The germline V gene has CDR1 SEHNR and CDR2 FQNEAQ (reference sequence). The CDR3 is made up of 14 amino acids. Germline trimming cut 0 bases from V and 5 bases from J; bases unmatched to any gene: 2.

This rearrangement joins TRBV5-5 to TRBJ2-7, with 9 bases that match TRBD1. Germline lookup yields CDR1 SGHKS and CDR2 YYEKEE (reference sequence). V lost 0 bases, J lost 6 bases, and 16 bases stayed unmatched. The length of the CDR3 is 18 residues. The CDR3 here is CASSLAELHGTGWSEQYF. In DNA form, the CDR3 reads TGTGCCAGCAGCTTGGCCGAACTTCACGGGACAGGGTGGAGCGAGCAGTACTTC.

V and J are TRBV7-6 and TRBJ1-2; D remains unclear. CDR1 and CDR2 (germline): SGHVS, FNYEAQ. Trimming removed 3 bases at V and 7 bases at J, with 21 bases between. CDR3 length: 16 residues. Here the CDR3 reads CASSLAVRKAGVGYTF. The DNA for the CDR3 is TGTGCCAGCAGCTTGGCCGTCCGGAAAGCCGGGGTTGGCTACACCTTC.

The rearrangement links TRBV5-6 to TRBJ1-5; 9 bases match TRBD1. Trimming removed 2 bases from V and 6 bases from J; junction bases left unmatched: 9. This CDR3 is 16 amino acids long. The germline V gene encodes CDR1 SGHDT and CDR2 YYEEEE. CDR3 sequence reads: CASSFFTGQGGQPQHF. CDR3 bases: TGTGCCAGCAGCTTTTTTACGGGACAGGGCGGTCAGCCCCAGCATTTT.

This chain links TRBV18 with TRBJ1-5; unclear D gene. Trimming shortened V by 3 bases and J by 5 bases, and 11 bases separated the two germline ends. This CDR3 has 14 amino acids. Germline values: CDR1 KGHSH, CDR2 LQKENI. CDR3 DNA sequence: TGTGCCAGCTCACCCGGCTACAGTGATCAGCCCCAGCATTTT. It translates to CASSPGYSDQPQHF.

This chain links TRBV5-3 with TRBJ2-3; no definite D call. TRBV5-3 is identified as an open reading frame with a role that is uncertain. Trimming took off 3 bases at V and 0 bases at J, with 11 bases between the two ends. The CDR3 is 15 residues long. CDR3 in amino acids: CARSSVPSSTDTQYF. In DNA, the CDR3 is TGTGCCAGAAGCTCAGTACCTTCTAGCACAGATACGCAGTATTTT.

The V and J genes are TRBV9 and TRBJ2-2, with 8 bases aligning to TRBD1. V shed 3 bases and J 1 base; nucleotides not matched to a gene: 5. Germline CDR1 SGDLS, CDR2 YYNGEE. The CDR3 spans 16 residues. CDR3 residues: CASSAPGTGNTGELFF. The CDR3 DNA sequence: TGTGCCAGCAGCGCCCCCGGGACAGGGAACACCGGGGAGCTGTTTTTT.